This T cell receptor beta chain was recorded in a study of shared clonotypes between healthy human individuals. Germline V CDR1 and CDR2: SGHAT, FQDESV (reference sequence). Unmatched junction bases numbered 6, after V lost 4 bases and J lost 7 bases. The CDR3 covers 14 residues. Clones were sequenced by immunoSEQ multiplex PCR, and TCRdb holds only the in-frame ones, with some missing. The repertoire holds 400,000 to 500,000 clones, with about 80% as singletons. The source material was PBMCs. The V gene is TRBV11-1, the J gene TRBJ2-2, with TRBD1 matching over 7 bases. This sequence originates from a woman aged 40-49 years in good health. Some clones in this sample may be carry-over from other donors' samples. Here the CDR3 DNA reads TGTGCCAGCAGCTCCGGGACAGCGCGCGGGGAGCTGTTTTTT. It encodes CASSSGTARGELFF.